A single sample gave rise to the 30 T cell receptor beta chains below, sequenced in a study of blood T cell repertoires in COVID-19. This table comes from immunoSEQ multiplex PCR, and its TCRdb copy is limited to in-frame clones, with some not included. The data contain 250,000 to 350,000 clones, about 85% of them singletons. Sequencing was done on a sample of PBMCs or T cells enriched from blood (not recorded which). These receptor sequences come from a woman aged 25 to 39 who had recovered from COVID-19.

This rearrangement joins TRBV13 to TRBJ2-7; D is perhaps TRBD1 (5 bases). The V gene lost 5 bases and the J gene lost 3 bases, with 11 bases spanning the gap. There are 13 residues in the CDR3. CDR1 is PRHDT and CDR2 is FYEKMQ in the germline V gene (reference sequence). The CDR3 loop reads CASSPDSYYEQYF. For the CDR3, the DNA is TGTGCCAGCAGCCCCGACAGCTACTACGAGCAGTACTTC.

The chain carries TRBV5-6 and TRBJ1-4; a weak D match, TRBD1 (6 bases). Germline V gives CDR1 SGHDT, CDR2 YYEEEE. The CDR3 runs to 15 residues. The ends were cut back, 3 bases at V and 3 bases at J, with 12 bases in the middle. The chain's CDR3 is CASSSPGTPNEKLFF. DNA of the CDR3: TGTGCCAGCAGCTCACCCGGGACACCTAATGAAAAACTGTTTTTT.

This chain joins TRBV3-1 (or the pseudogene TRBV3-2) and TRBJ2-1, with TRBD2 matching over 9 bases. CDR1 and CDR2 from the germline V gene are LGHDT and YNNKEL (reference sequence). With V trimmed by 1 base and J by 2 bases, 6 bases remained unmatched. The CDR3 consists of 17 residues. CDR3 protein: CASSQASSGGPYNEQFF. The CDR3 bases are TGTGCCAGCAGCCAAGCTTCGAGCGGGGGGCCCTACAATGAGCAGTTCTTC.

The V gene is TRBV2, the J gene TRBJ2-7; no clear D. The germline gives CDR1 SNHLY, CDR2 FYNNEI. V lost 6 bases to trimming and J lost 1 base, with 10 bases between them. The CDR3 contains 13 residues. CDR3 sequence (DNA): TGTGCCAGCAGCCCAGACATTTCCTACGAGCAGTACTTC. Residues: CASSPDISYEQYF.

The chain carries TRBV30 and TRBJ2-7; 8 bases are shared with TRBD2. Germline V gene sequence: CDR1 GTSNPN, CDR2 SVGIG (reference sequence). The V and J ends lost 8 bases and 0 bases, in that order; junction bases with no gene match: 12. The CDR3 consists of 15 residues. As DNA, the CDR3 is TGTGCCGGCCGGGGGGGGCTAGCGTTCTCCTACGAGCAGTACTTC. This translates into CAGRGGLAFSYEQYF.

The CDR3 here is CASSRNPGQGAYEQYF. CDR3 in DNA: TGTGCCAGCAGCCGAAATCCGGGACAGGGGGCCTACGAGCAGTACTTC. The J gene is TRBJ2-7, the V gene TRBV27; TRBD1 agrees at 11 bases. Germline V gene lookup returns CDR1 MNHEY and CDR2 SMNVEV (reference sequence). Trimming cost V 6 bases and J 2 bases; bases outside gene matches: 9. The CDR3 loop spans 16 amino acids.

As regards this clone: The same CDR3 also results from other DNA sequences found in this sample. The CDR3 region is CASSPRDSPYEQYF. CDR3 nucleotide sequence: TGTGCCAGCTCACCAAGAGACAGCCCCTACGAGCAGTACTTC. The chain has TRBV18 and TRBJ2-7, with TRBD1 as a possible D gene (5 bases). Germline V gene lookup returns CDR1 KGHSH and CDR2 LQKENI. The CDR3 length is 14 residues. Between the trimmed V and J ends, which lost 2 bases and 2 bases, there was a span of 10 bases. The variable domain in full, completed from reference TRBV18 and TRBJ2-7, reads NAGVMQNPRHLVRRRGQEARLRCSPMKGHSHVYWYRQLPEEGLKFMVYLQKENIIDESGMPKERFSAEFPKEGPSILRIQQVVRGDSAAYFCASSPRDSPYEQYFGPGTRLTVT.

The genes are TRBV28 and TRBJ1-2; 7 positions agree with TRBD1. CDR1 and CDR2 (germline): MDHEN, SYDVKM. The CDR3 length is 12 residues. J gave up 7 bases and V 4 bases, and 3 bases lay outside the gene matches. CDR3 coding DNA: TGTGCCAGCAGTTACAGGGGCGCTGGCTACACCTTC. It encodes CASSYRGAGYTF.

V is TRBV5-1 and J is TRBJ2-6; 11 nucleotides line up with TRBD1. Trimming at V came to 3 bases and at J to 4 bases, leaving 3 bases not matched to a gene. The CDR3 sequence is 16 residues long. Looked up from germline, CDR1 is SGHRS and CDR2 is YFSETQ. CDR3 DNA: TGCGCCAGCAGCTGGACAGGGGGCGGCGGGGCCAACGTCCTGACTTTC. This gives the protein CASSWTGGGGANVLTF. Full variable domain (missing parts from reference TRBV5-1 and TRBJ2-6): KAGVTQTPRYLIKTRGQQVTLSCSPISGHRSVSWYQQTPGQGLQFLFEYFSETQRNKGNFPGRFSGRQFSNSRSEMNVSTLELGDSALYLCASSWTGGGGANVLTFGAGSRLTVL.

In the case of this clone: The sample carries other DNA sequences with the same CDR3. CDR3 sequence (DNA): TGTGCCAGTAGTATTGTCGCAGGGAACACCGGGGAGCTGTTTTTT. Translating gives CASSIVAGNTGELFF. The chain uses TRBV19 and TRBJ2-2; D not resolved. The ends were cut back, 3 bases at V and 1 base at J, with 9 bases in the middle. The length of the CDR3 is 15 residues. CDR1 and CDR2 from the germline V gene are LNHDA and SQIVND (reference sequence).

CDR3 region: CASSLTGVAFF. CDR3 DNA: TGTGCCAGCAGTTTGACAGGGGTGGCTTTCTTT. The chain is built from TRBV12-3 or TRBV12-4 and TRBJ1-1; 8 positions agree with TRBD1. The CDR3 loop spans 11 amino acids. Trimming took 3 bases from V and 11 from J; bases not matched to a gene: 2.

The chain links TRBV29-1 to TRBJ2-2, with 11 positions matching TRBD1. The CDR3 extends over 15 amino acids. CDR1 and CDR2 (germline): SQVTM, ANQGSEA. The V gene end was trimmed by 4 bases and the J gene end by 6 bases; junction bases not matched to a gene: 7. CDR3 DNA sequence: TGCAGCGTTGGGGGCCGGGACAGGGGGTCCGGGGAGCTGTTTTTT. Protein product: CSVGGRDRGSGELFF.

The V gene is TRBV5-6, the J gene TRBJ1-5, with D possibly TRBD1 on 6 matching bases. This CDR3 region has 16 residues. Trimming removed 0 bases at V and 1 base at J, with 11 bases between. Germline loops: CDR1 SGHDT, CDR2 YYEEEE. CDR3 coding DNA: TGTGCCAGCAGCTTGGGAACAGGGATAAGCAATCAGCCCCAGCATTTT. Residues: CASSLGTGISNQPQHF.

The rearrangement links TRBV11-2 to TRBJ1-4, with D possibly TRBD1 on 6 matching bases. The CDR3 runs to 17 residues. The V end lost 4 bases, the J end lost 5 bases, and 20 bases lay between the germline ends. CDR1 and CDR2 from the germline V gene are SGHAT and FQNNGV. CDR3 sequence (DNA): TGTGCCAGCAGCTCCAACTTGAAACAGGGAGGGAATGAAAAACTGTTTTTT. Its translation is CASSSNLKQGGNEKLFF.

This clone was found once. The J gene is TRBJ1-1, the V gene TRBV19; 11 positions match TRBD1. The CDR3 loop spans 17 amino acids. CDR1 is LNHDA, CDR2 SQIVND, per germline (reference sequence). V lost 7 bases and J lost 1; bases outside the gene matches: 11. The CDR3 DNA follows: TGTGCCAGTATTCCTAAGGGACAGGGGGTAGCGAACACTGAAGCTTTCTTT. It specifies CASIPKGQGVANTEAFF.

This sequence joins TRBV9 and TRBJ2-1, with D possibly TRBD2 on 5 matching bases. Germline values: CDR1 SGDLS, CDR2 YYNGEE. The CDR3 sequence is 12 residues long. V shed 3 bases and J shed 6 bases, with 7 bases lying between them. Here the CDR3 reads CASSDGSNEQFF. Here the CDR3 DNA reads TGTGCCAGCAGCGATGGGAGCAATGAGCAGTTCTTC.

V gene TRBV4-1 combines with J gene TRBJ1-2; 10 bases line up with TRBD1. Germline values: CDR1 MGHRA, CDR2 YSYEKL. Germline trimming cut 1 base from V and 7 bases from J; bases unmatched to any gene: 9. This CDR3 is 16 amino acids long. CDR3 nucleotide sequence: TGCGCCAGCAGCCAAGTGAAGACAGGGGGCGAAGGTGGCTACACCTTC. It is translated as CASSQVKTGGEGGYTF.

This clone has just one count. The chain carries TRBV6-2 or TRBV6-3 and TRBJ2-7, with 9 bases fitting TRBD2. With 0 bases clipped from V and 1 base from J, the junction kept 4 bases outside the gene matches. CDR3 length: 16 amino acids. The germline V gene has CDR1 MNHEY and CDR2 SVGEGT. CDR3 DNA sequence: TGTGCCAGCAGTTACTCTTTAGCGGGGGATTCCTACGAGCAGTACTTC. Translated: CASSYSLAGDSYEQYF.

In its sample, this clone was seen a few times. V usage is TRBV7-6 and J usage is TRBJ1-1; perhaps TRBD1 as D (5 bases). V shed 4 bases and J shed 10 bases, with 22 bases lying between them. The CDR3 has 15 residues. CDR1 is SGHVS and CDR2 is FNYEAQ in the germline V gene. For the CDR3, the DNA is TGTGCCAGCAGCTGGGAGGGGCGCTTAGATGGTCGAGCTTTCTTT. Residues: CASSWEGRLDGRAFF.

In DNA form, the CDR3 reads TGTGCCAGCAGAACAGGGTTCACTGAAGCTTTCTTT. Amino acid sequence: CASRTGFTEAFF. The chain uses TRBV12-3 or TRBV12-4 and TRBJ1-1; D is possibly TRBD1 (6 bases). Trimming removed 6 bases at V and 4 bases at J, with 9 bases between. This CDR3 contains 12 residues.

The J gene is TRBJ1-6, the V gene TRBV5-6; no clear D. CDR1 is SGHDT, CDR2 YYEEEE, per germline. There are 14 residues in the CDR3. Trimming stripped 4 bases from V and 5 bases from J, with 10 bases between. This CDR3 is CASSRTGNNSPLHF. The CDR3 region has the DNA TGTGCCAGCAGCCGGACGGGGAATAATTCACCCCTCCACTTT.

The chain employs TRBV30 and TRBJ1-3; no reliable D call. Germline CDR1 GTSNPN, CDR2 SVGIG (reference sequence). The CDR3 has 15 residues. Trimming took 0 bases from V and 4 from J, leaving 13 bases between them. CDR3 region: CAWSVRRGSGNTIYF. For the CDR3, the DNA is TGTGCCTGGAGTGTACGTCGGGGATCCGGAAACACCATATATTTT.

The chain uses TRBV7-2 and TRBJ1-5, with 7 bases that match TRBD1. Germline loops: CDR1 SGHTA, CDR2 FQGNSA. V was clipped by 6 bases and J by 4 bases; unmatched bases: 6. The CDR3 consists of 14 residues. DNA of the CDR3: TGTGCCAGCAGTGCGGGACAGCCTAATCAGCCCCAGCATTTT. Translated: CASSAGQPNQPQHF.

This sequence joins TRBV18 and TRBJ2-7, with 8 bases lining up with TRBD1. This CDR3 spans 15 amino acids. Germline V CDR1 and CDR2: KGHSH, LQKENI. With 0 bases clipped from V and 6 bases from J, the junction kept 7 bases outside the gene matches. CDR3 amino acids: CASSPPLTGVLEQYF. CDR3 nucleotides: TGTGCCAGCTCACCACCGTTGACAGGGGTACTCGAGCAGTACTTC.

The CDR3 DNA reads TGTGCCAGCAGTTTAACAGGGGGGAATGGCTACACCTTC. Protein sequence: CASSLTGGNGYTF. The rearrangement links TRBV12-3 or TRBV12-4 to TRBJ1-2, with 8 bases aligning to TRBD1. The CDR3 consists of 13 residues. The V gene end was trimmed by 2 bases and the J gene end by 6 bases; junction bases not matched to a gene: 2.

V is TRBV12-3 or TRBV12-4 and J is TRBJ2-3; D unresolved. Trimming removed 8 bases from V and 6 bases from J, with 9 bases in between. The CDR3 runs to 11 residues. CDR3 in DNA: TGTGCCAGCCGAAAGGAGGATACGCAGTATTTT. Amino acids: CASRKEDTQYF.

The chain combines TRBV5-1 with TRBJ2-5; D uncertain. CDR3 length: 12 residues. The ends were cut back, 3 bases at V and 5 bases at J, with 8 bases in the middle. Germline V gives CDR1 SGHRS, CDR2 YFSETQ. CDR3 in DNA: TGCGCCAGCAGCTGGAGTCGGGAGACCCAGTACTTC. Encoded protein: CASSWSRETQYF.

This chain links TRBV5-1 with TRBJ1-5; maybe TRBD1 (5 bases). The CDR3 has 16 amino acids. Trimming removed 3 bases at V and 4 bases at J, with 17 bases between. Germline lookup yields CDR1 SGHRS and CDR2 YFSETQ. The CDR3 is CASSSRQQDGNQPQHF. Here the CDR3 DNA reads TGCGCCAGCAGCTCGCGACAGCAAGATGGGAATCAGCCCCAGCATTTT.

The chain employs TRBV5-4 and TRBJ1-1, with 7 bases fitting TRBD1. The CDR3 sequence is 17 residues long. Germline CDR1 and CDR2: SGHNT and YYREEE (reference sequence). The trim removed 5 bases at V and 0 bases at J, leaving 13 bases unmatched. The CDR3 is CASRKGQATVLNTEAFF. The CDR3 coding sequence is TGTGCCAGCAGGAAAGGACAGGCAACCGTATTGAACACTGAAGCTTTCTTT.

The J gene is TRBJ2-2, the V gene TRBV30; weak D call: TRBD2 (6 bases). This CDR3 comprises 16 residues. With 0 bases removed from V and 0 bases from J, the gap between germline ends came to 11 bases. Germline V gene lookup returns CDR1 GTSNPN and CDR2 SVGIG (reference sequence). In DNA form, the CDR3 reads TGTGCCTGGAGTGTACGGAGGGGCGCGAACACCGGGGAGCTGTTTTTT. Its protein is CAWSVRRGANTGELFF.